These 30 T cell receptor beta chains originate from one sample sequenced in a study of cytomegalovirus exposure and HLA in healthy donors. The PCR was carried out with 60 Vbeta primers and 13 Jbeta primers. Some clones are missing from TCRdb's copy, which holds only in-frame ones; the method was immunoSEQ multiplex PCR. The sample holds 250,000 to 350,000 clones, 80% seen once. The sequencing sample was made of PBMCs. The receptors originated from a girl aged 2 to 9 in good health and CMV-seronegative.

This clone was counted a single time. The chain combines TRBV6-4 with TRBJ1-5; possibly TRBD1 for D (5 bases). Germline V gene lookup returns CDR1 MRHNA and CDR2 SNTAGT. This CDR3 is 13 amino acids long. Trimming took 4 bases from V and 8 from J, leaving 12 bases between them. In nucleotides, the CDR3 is TGTGCCAGCAGTGCAGGGTTATTTGAGCCCCAGCATTTT. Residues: CASSAGLFEPQHF.

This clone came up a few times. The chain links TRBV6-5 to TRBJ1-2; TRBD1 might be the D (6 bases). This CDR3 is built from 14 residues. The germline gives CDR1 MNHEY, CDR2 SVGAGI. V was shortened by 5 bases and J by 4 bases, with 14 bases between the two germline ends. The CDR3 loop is CASSPGTLPYGYTF. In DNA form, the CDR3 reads TGTGCCAGCAGTCCTGGGACACTGCCCTATGGCTACACCTTC.

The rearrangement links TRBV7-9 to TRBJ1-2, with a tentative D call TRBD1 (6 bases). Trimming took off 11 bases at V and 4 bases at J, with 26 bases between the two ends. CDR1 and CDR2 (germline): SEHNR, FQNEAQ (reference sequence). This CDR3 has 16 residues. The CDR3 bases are TGTGCCTCCACAGCTAGGGGGACCGGCCCCCCCTATGGCTACACCTTC. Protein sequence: CASTARGTGPPYGYTF.

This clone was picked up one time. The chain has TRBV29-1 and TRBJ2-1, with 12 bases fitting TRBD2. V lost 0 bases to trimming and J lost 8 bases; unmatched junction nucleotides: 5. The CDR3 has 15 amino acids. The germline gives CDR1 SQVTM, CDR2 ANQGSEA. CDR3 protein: CSVEDRLAGVYEQFF. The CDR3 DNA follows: TGCAGCGTTGAAGATCGACTAGCGGGAGTGTATGAGCAGTTCTTC.

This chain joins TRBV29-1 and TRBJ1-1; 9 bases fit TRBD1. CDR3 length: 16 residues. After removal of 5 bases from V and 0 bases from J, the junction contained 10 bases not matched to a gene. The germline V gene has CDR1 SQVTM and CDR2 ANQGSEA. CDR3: CSVPPDRGFMNTEAFF. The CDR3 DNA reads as TGCAGCGTTCCCCCGGACAGGGGTTTCATGAACACTGAAGCTTTCTTT.

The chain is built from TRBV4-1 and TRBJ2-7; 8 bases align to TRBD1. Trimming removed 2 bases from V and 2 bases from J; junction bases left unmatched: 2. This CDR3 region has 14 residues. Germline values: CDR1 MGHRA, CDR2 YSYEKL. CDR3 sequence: CASSQRQGPYEQYF. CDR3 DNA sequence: TGCGCCAGCAGCCAACGACAGGGGCCCTACGAGCAGTACTTC.

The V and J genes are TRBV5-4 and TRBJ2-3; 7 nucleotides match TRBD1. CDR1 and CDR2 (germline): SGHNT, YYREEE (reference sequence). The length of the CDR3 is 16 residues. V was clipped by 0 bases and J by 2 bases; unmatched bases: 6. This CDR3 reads CASSLATGVITDTQYF. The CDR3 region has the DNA TGTGCCAGCAGCTTGGCTACAGGGGTGATCACAGATACGCAGTATTTT.

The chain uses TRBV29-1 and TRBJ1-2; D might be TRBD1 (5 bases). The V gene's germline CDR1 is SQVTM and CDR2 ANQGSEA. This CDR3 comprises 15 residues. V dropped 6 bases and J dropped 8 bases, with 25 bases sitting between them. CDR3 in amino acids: CSVPSGENEIRGYTF. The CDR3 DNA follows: TGCAGCGTCCCATCGGGGGAGAACGAAATCCGGGGCTACACCTTC.

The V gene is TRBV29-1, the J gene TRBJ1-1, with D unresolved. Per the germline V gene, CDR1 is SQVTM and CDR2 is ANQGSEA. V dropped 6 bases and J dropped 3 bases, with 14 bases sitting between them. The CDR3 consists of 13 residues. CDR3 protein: CSVQNHRDTEAFF. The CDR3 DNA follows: TGCAGCGTCCAAAATCACCGGGACACTGAAGCTTTCTTT.

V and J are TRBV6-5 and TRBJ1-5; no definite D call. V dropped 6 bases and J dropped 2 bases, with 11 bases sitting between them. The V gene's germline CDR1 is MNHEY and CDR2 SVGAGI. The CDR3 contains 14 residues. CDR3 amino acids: CASSTRVGNQPQHF. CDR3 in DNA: TGTGCCAGCAGCACGAGGGTAGGCAATCAGCCCCAGCATTTT.

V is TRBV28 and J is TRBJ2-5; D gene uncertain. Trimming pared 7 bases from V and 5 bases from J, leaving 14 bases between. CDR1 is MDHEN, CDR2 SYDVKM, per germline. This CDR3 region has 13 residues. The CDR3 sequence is CASIAAQWETQYF. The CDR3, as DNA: TGTGCCAGCATAGCAGCCCAGTGGGAGACCCAGTACTTC.

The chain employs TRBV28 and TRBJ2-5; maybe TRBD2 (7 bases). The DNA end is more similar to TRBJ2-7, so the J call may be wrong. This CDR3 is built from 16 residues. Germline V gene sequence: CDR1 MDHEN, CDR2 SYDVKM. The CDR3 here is CASSSRGAGNSYEQYF. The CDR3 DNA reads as TGTGCCAGCAGTTCCCGGGGGGCGGGTAACTCCTACGAGCAGTACTTC.

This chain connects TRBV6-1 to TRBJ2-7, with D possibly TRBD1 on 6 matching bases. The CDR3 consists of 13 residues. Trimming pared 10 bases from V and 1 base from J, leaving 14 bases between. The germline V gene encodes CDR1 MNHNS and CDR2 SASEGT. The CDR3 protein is CATLKGVSYEQYF. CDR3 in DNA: TGTGCCACCCTTAAGGGGGTTTCCTACGAGCAGTACTTC.

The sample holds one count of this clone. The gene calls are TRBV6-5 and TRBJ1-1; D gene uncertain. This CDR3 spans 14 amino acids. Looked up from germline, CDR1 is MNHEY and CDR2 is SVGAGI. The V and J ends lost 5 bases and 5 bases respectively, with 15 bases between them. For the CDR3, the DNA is TGTGCCAGCAGTCGGACTCCACCGGGTACTGAAGCTTTCTTT. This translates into CASSRTPPGTEAFF.

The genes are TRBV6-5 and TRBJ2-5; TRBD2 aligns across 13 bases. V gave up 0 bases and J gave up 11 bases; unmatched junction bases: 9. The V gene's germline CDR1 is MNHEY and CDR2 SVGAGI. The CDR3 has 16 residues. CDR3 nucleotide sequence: TGTGCCAGCAGTTACTCGGAGGGACTAGCGGGATTAGAGCAGTACTTC. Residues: CASSYSEGLAGLEQYF.

CDR3 nucleotides: TGTGCCAGCAGCACACAGGGTGTAGGCACTGAAGCTTTCTTT. It yields the protein CASSTQGVGTEAFF. The V call is TRBV6-6, the J call TRBJ1-1, with TRBD1 as a possible D gene (6 bases). Germline CDR1 MNHNY, CDR2 SVGAGI (reference sequence). Trimming stripped 6 bases from V and 4 bases from J, with 15 bases between. The CDR3 loop spans 14 amino acids.

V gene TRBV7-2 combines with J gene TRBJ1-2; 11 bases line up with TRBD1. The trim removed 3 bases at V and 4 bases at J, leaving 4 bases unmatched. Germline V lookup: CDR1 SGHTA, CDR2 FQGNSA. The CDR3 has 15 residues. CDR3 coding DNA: TGTGCCAGCAGCTTCGGACAGGGGGCGGGCTATGGCTACACCTTC. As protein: CASSFGQGAGYGYTF.

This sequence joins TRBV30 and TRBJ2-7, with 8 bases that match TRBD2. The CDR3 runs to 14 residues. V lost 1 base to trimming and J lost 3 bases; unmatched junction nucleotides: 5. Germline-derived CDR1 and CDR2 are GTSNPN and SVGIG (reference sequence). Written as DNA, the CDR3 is TGTGCCTGGAGTGGACTAGCGAGCTACTACGAGCAGTACTTC. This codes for CAWSGLASYYEQYF.

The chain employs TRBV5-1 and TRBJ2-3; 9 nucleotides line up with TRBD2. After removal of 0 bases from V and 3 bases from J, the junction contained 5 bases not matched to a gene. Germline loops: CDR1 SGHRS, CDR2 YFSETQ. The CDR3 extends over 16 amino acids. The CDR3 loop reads CASSLGHAGGTDTQYF. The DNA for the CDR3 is TGCGCCAGCAGCTTGGGGCACGCGGGAGGGACAGATACGCAGTATTTT.

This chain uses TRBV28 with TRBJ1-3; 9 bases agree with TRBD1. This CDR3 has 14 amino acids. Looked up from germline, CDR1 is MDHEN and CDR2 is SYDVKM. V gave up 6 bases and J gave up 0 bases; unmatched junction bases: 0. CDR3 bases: TGTGCCAGCAGACAGGGGGCCTCTGGAAACACCATATATTTT. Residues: CASRQGASGNTIYF.

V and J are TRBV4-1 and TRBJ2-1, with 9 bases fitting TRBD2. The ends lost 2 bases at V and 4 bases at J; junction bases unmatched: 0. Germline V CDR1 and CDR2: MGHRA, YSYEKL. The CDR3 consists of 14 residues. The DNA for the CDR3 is TGCGCCAGCAGCCAACTAGCGGGGTACAATGAGCAGTTCTTC. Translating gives CASSQLAGYNEQFF.

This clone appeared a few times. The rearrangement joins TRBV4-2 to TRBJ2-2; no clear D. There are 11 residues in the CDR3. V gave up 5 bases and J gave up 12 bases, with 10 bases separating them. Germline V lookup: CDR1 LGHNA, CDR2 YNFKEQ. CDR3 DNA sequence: TGTGCCAGCAGCTACTCTAGGAAGCTGTTTTTT. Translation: CASSYSRKLFF.

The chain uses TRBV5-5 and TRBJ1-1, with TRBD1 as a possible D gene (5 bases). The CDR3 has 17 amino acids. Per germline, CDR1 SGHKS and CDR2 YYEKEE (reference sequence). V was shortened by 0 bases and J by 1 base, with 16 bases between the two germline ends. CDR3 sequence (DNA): TGTGCCAGCAGCTTGGCGGGTCAGGGCATGAGGAACACTGAAGCTTTCTTT. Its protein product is CASSLAGQGMRNTEAFF.

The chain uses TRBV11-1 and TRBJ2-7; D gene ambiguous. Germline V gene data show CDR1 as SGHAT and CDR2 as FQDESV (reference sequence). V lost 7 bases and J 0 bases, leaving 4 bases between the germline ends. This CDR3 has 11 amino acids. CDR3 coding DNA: TGTGCCAGCACATCCTCCTACGAGCAGTACTTC. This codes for CASTSSYEQYF. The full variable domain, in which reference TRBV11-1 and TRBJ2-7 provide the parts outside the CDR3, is EAEVAQSPRYKITEKSQAVAFWCDPISGHATLYWYRQILGQGPELLVQFQDESVVDDSQLPKDRFSAERLKGVDSTLKIQPAELGDSAMYLCASTSSYEQYFGPGTRLTVT.

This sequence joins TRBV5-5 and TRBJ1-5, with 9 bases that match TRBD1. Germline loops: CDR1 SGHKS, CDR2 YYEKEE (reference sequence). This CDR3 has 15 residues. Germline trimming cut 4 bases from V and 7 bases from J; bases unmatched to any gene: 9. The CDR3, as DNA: TGTGCCAGCAGCCGACAGGGGGAAGGAGGGCAGCCCCAGCATTTT. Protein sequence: CASSRQGEGGQPQHF.

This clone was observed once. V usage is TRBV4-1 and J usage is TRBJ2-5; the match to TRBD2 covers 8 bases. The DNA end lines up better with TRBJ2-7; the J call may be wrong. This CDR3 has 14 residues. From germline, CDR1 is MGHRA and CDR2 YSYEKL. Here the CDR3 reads CASSSSGSRYEQYF. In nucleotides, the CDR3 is TGCGCCAGCAGCTCCAGCGGGAGTCGTTACGAGCAGTACTTC.

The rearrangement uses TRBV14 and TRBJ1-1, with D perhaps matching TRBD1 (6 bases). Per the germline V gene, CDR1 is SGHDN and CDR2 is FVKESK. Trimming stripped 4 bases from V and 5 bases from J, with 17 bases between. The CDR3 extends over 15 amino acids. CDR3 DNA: TGTGCCAGCAGCCGGTTCGGTTCAGGGGCAACTGAAGCTTTCTTT. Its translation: CASSRFGSGATEAFF.

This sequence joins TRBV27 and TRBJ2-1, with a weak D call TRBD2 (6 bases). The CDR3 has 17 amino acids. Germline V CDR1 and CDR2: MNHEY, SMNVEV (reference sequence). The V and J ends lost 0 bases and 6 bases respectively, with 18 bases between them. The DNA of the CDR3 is TGTGCCAGCAGTTTATCCCTCCGGGACTTCTATAGCAATGAGCAGTTCTTC. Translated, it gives CASSLSLRDFYSNEQFF.

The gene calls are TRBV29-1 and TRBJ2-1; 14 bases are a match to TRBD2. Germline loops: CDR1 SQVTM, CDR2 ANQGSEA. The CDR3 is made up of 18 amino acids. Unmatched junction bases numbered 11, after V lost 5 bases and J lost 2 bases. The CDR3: CSVHSGTSGSRTYNEQFF. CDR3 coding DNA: TGCAGCGTTCATTCCGGGACTAGCGGGAGCCGCACCTACAATGAGCAGTTCTTC.

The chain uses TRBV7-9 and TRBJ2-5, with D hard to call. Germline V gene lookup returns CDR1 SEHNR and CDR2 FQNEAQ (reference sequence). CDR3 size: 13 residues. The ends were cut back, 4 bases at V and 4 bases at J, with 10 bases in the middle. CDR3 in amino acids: CASSSKTGETQYF. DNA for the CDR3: TGTGCCAGCAGCTCAAAGACGGGAGAGACCCAGTACTTC.